This entry describes one T cell receptor (beta chain). The target antigen is unknown. The data are from a study of cytotoxic CD8 clonotypes in ibrutinib-treated CLL. Study-wide context: Mean productive templates were 255,043; mean productive rearrangements were approximately 94,000. Findings of the study overall: Few clonotypes were public, and these shrank or held steady under treatment. Pretreatment clonality was elevated relative to age-matched healthy donors and paralleled circulating CD8+ T-cell counts.

Some clones are missing from TCRdb's copy, which holds only in-frame ones; the method was immunoSEQ multiplex PCR. The sample shows about 160,000 clones, 88% of them seen only once. Losses at the gene ends were 5 bases for V and 0 bases for J; bases not matched to a gene: 4. Germline V gives CDR1 SGHNT, CDR2 YENEEA. This CDR3 has 14 residues. The receptor comes from a human donor with chronic lymphocytic leukemia. The starting material was PBMCs, obtained at disease progression, from a patient treated with ibrutinib. The V and J genes are TRBV11-3 and TRBJ2-7; 7 bases match TRBD2. The DNA for the CDR3 is TGTGCCAGCAGCCTGGGAGGGGACTCCTACGAGCAGTACTTC. It is translated as CASSLGGDSYEQYF.